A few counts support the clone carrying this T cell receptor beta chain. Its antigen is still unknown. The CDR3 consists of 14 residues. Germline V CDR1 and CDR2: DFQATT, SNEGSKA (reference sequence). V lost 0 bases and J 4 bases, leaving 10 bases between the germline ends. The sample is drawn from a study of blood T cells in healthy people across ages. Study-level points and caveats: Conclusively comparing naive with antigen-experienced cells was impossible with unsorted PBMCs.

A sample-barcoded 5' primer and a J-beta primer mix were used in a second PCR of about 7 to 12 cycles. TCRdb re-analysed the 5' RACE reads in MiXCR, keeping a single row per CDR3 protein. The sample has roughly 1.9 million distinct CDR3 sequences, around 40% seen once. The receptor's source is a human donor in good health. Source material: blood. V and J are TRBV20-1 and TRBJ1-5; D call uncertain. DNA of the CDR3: TGCAGTGCTAGAGATATGAGGGTGAATCAGCCCCAGCATTTT. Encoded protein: CSARDMRVNQPQHF.